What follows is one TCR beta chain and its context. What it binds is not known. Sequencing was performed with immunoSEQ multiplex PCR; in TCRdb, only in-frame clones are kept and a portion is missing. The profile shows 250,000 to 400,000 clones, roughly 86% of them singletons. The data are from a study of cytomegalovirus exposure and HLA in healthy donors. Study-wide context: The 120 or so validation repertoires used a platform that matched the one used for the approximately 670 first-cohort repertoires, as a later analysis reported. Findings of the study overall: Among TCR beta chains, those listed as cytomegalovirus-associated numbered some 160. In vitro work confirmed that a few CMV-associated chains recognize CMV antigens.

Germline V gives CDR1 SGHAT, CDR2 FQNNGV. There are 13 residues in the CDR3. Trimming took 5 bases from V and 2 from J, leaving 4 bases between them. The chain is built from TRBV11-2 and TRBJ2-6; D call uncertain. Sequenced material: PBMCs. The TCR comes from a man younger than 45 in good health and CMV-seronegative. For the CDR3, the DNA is TGTGCCAGCAGCGCGGCTGGGGCCAACGTCCTGACTTTC. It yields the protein CASSAAGANVLTF.